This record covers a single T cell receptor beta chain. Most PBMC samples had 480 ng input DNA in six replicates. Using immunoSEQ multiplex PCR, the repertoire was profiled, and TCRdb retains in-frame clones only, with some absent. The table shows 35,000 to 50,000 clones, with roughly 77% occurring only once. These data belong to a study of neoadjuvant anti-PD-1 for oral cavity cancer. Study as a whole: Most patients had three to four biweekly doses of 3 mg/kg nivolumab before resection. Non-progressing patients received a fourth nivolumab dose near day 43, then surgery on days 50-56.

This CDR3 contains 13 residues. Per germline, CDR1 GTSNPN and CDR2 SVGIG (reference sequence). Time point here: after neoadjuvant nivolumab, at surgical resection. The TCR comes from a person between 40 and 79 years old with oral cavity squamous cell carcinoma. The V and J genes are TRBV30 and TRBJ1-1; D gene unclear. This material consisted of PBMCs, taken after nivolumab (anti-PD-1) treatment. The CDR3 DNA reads TGTGCTGGCCAACCGCACATGAACACTGAAGCTTTCTTT. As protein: CAGQPHMNTEAFF.